These T cell receptor beta chains were read from a single sample in a study of neoadjuvant nivolumab and ipilimumab in lung cancer. The method was immunoSEQ multiplex PCR; TCRdb's version includes in-frame clones alone and lacks a portion of them. This table has some 4,000 clones, roughly 76% appearing once. The source material was normal lung tissue adjacent to the tumor, sampled after neoadjuvant nivolumab, alone or with ipilimumab, at or shortly before surgery. These receptor sequences come from an adult with non-small cell lung cancer. Some clones in this sample may be carry-over from other donors' samples. CDR3s include the opening cysteine and the closing phenylalanine or tryptophan. The D gene is left open where the match is weak. Only some rows state a clone size, as once, few, many or a class for expanded clones.

>-|TRBJ2-7|-|TRBV7-8
TGTGCCAGCAGCTTTGATTCCGATACGTTCTCCTACGAGCAGTACTTC
CASSFDSDTFSYEQYF
>few|TRBJ2-7|-|TRBV29-1
TGCAGCGGCGGGCATCCCCCCTACGAGCAGTACTTC
CSGGHPPYEQYF
>-|TRBJ1-1|-|TRBV7-2
TGTGCCAGCAGCCCTACAGACGGGGGTGAGACTGAAGCTTTCTTT
CASSPTDGGETEAFF
>-|TRBJ1-4|-|TRBV30
TGTGCCTGGAGTGTAACGGGCAGGGAGAATGAAAAACTGTTTTTT
CAWSVTGRENEKLFF
>few|TRBJ2-5|TRBD2|TRBV7-2
TGTGCCAGCACCGATACTAGCGGGATTGAGACCCAGTACTTC
CASTDTSGIETQYF
>-|TRBJ2-2|TRBD1|TRBV5-6
TGTGCCAGCAGCTTGGTAGGGGGCGGCACCGGGGAGCTGTTTTTT
CASSLVGGGTGELFF
>-|TRBJ1-5|-|TRBV4-2
TGTGCCAGCAGCCAAGATGAGGCAGGGAATCAGCCCCAGCATTTT
CASSQDEAGNQPQHF
>-|TRBJ1-2|-|TRBV2
TGTGCCAGCAGTGAAGGGGGTACTAACTATGGCTACACCTTC
CASSEGGTNYGYTF
>-|TRBJ1-1|TRBD1|TRBV7-9
TGTGCCAGCAGCCCCAGACAGGGGGCGCGTAAGGCTTTCTTT
CASSPRQGARKAFF
>-|TRBJ2-3|TRBD2|TRBV10-3
TGTGCCATCAAATTAGCGGGGAACACAGATACGCAGTATTTT
CAIKLAGNTDTQYF
>once|TRBJ2-7|-|TRBV5-6
TGTGCCAGCAGCTCGCTTGCTAACTCCTACGAGCAGTACTTC
CASSSLANSYEQYF
>-|TRBJ1-2|-|TRBV25-1
TGTGCCAGCAGTGAATATGAAAGCTATGGCTACACCTTC
CASSEYESYGYTF
>-|TRBJ2-3|TRBD1|TRBV25-1
TGTGCCAGCAGTGAATATCAGACAGGGCTGACAGATACGCAGTATTTT
CASSEYQTGLTDTQYF
>-|TRBJ2-5|TRBD2|TRBV2
TGTGCCAGCTCAAAACTAGCGGCCCAAGAGACCCAGTACTTC
CASSKLAAQETQYF
>-|TRBJ2-7|TRBD2|TRBV5-1
TGCGCCAGCAGCAGAAAGGGACTAGTCGACGAGCAGTACTTC
CASSRKGLVDEQYF
>-|TRBJ2-4|TRBD2|TRBV9
TGTGCCAGCAGCGTAGGGCTAGCGGGAGAGCTAGCCAAAAACATTCAGTACTTC
CASSVGLAGELAKNIQYF
>-|TRBJ2-7|TRBD1|TRBV18
TGTGCCAGCTCACCAGGCGGACAGGGAGGTGGGTACGAGCAGTACTTC
CASSPGGQGGGYEQYF
>-|TRBJ1-1|-|TRBV2
TGTGCCAGCAGTGAACAACGTGCTAACACTGAAGCTTTCTTT
CASSEQRANTEAFF
>-|TRBJ1-4|TRBD1|TRBV14
TGTGCCAGCAGCCAAGATATCGGCAGGGGGATTGAAAAACTGTTTTTT
CASSQDIGRGIEKLFF
>-|TRBJ2-1|-|TRBV10-3
TGTGCCATCAGTGAGTCTTCACGTGGCGATGAGCAGTTCTTC
CAISESSRGDEQFF
>-|TRBJ2-7|-|TRBV5-4
TGTGCCAGCAGCTTATTACAGGAAGGACGACAGGTGCAGTACTTC
CASSLLQEGRQVQYF
>-|TRBJ1-4|-|TRBV19
TGTGCCAGTAGTATAGCGGGAGCACCTAATGAAAAACTGTTTTTT
CASSIAGAPNEKLFF
>few|TRBJ2-7|-|TRBV21-1
TGTGCCAGCATCTTACGACGGGGGCCCTACGAGCAGTACTTC
CASILRRGPYEQYF
>-|TRBJ1-5|-|TRBV7-7
TGTGCCAGCAGCTTATCGGAAAATCAGCCCCAGCATTTT
CASSLSENQPQHF
>-|TRBJ2-1|-|TRBV5-5
TGTGCCAGCAGCTTGCCCGGGGGCAACACCTACAATGAGCAGTTCTTC
CASSLPGGNTYNEQFF
>-|TRBJ1-1|-|TRBV14
TGTGCCAGCAGCCAATCGCGCGTGACTGAAGCTTTCTTT
CASSQSRVTEAFF
>few|TRBJ1-2|-|TRBV7-9
TGTGCCAGCAGCCGGGCCGACAGGCCTAACTATGGCTACACCTTC
CASSRADRPNYGYTF
>-|TRBJ1-2|-|TRBV6-1
TGTGCCAGCAGTGAATTTCAGGCAGGGACGGGGGGCTACACCTTC
CASSEFQAGTGGYTF